One and the same sample provided the 16 T cell receptor beta chains below, sequenced in a study of CD8+CD57+ T cells in acquired aplastic anemia. Genomic DNA served as template for TCR beta VDJ and CDR3 profiling. MiXCR was run by TCRdb on the reads, yielding one entry per CDR3 protein. In the table there are hundreds of thousands of distinct CDR3 sequences, 65% to 80% of which are singletons. Sequences were obtained from sorted CD4+, CD8+, or CD8+CD57+ T cells (not recorded which) from PBMCs. The receptors were sampled from a human donor in good health, serving as a control.

A note on this clonotype: A read error is likely, as this CDR3 ends without the conserved phenylalanine or tryptophan. Because the CDR3's place on the DNA is in doubt, the DNA is left out and the CDR3 is given as listed by TCRdb. The chain carries TRBV7-9 and TRBJ1-2; no DNA check was done on the table's D call, TRBD1. A total of 13 residues make up the CDR3, ends included. In germline, CDR1 is SEHNR, CDR2 FQNEAQ (reference sequence). Here the CDR3 reads CASSPGGHEQYFV.

V is TRBV29-1 and J is TRBJ2-3; D unclear. V shed 4 bases and J shed 1 base, with 9 bases lying between them. The CDR3 runs 13 residues. CDR1 SQVTM and CDR2 ANQGSEA come from the germline V gene. Here the CDR3 reads CSVVIGGTDTQYF. The CDR3 DNA reads as TGCAGCGTTGTTATAGGAGGCACAGATACGCAGTATTTT.

The CDR3 DNA follows: TGTGCCAGCAGCGCCGCGGGTGCGGTGGTTAAGGAGACCCAGTACTTC. Its translation is CASSAAGAVVKETQYF. The chain employs TRBV6-2 or TRBV6-3 and TRBJ2-5; a possible D gene is TRBD2 (5 bases). The CDR3 sequence is 16 residues long. The germline V gene encodes CDR1 MNHEY and CDR2 SVGEGT. V gave up 6 bases and J gave up 5 bases, with 22 bases separating them.

The chain uses TRBV7-8 and TRBJ2-1, with TRBD2 matching 8 bases. The trim removed 2 bases at V and 3 bases at J, leaving 6 bases unmatched. The germline V gene encodes CDR1 SGHVS and CDR2 FQNEAQ. This CDR3 has 16 residues. CDR3 nucleotide sequence: TGTGCCAGCAGCTTAATAGAACTAGCGGTCTACAATGAGCAGTTCTTC. Translated, it gives CASSLIELAVYNEQFF.

On this clonotype: At one end, the junction sequence differs from germline, possibly due to a read error. J is TRBJ1-4 and V is TRBV7-3, with D unclear. This CDR3 is 13 amino acids long. Germline V gene sequence: CDR1 SGHTA, CDR2 FQGTGA. CDR3 sequence (DNA): TGTGCCAGCCGTAATGTGGGGTATGAAAAACTGTTGTTT. It yields the protein CASRNVGYEKLLF.

This clonotype appeared once. The rearrangement links TRBV25-1 to TRBJ1-2; D might be TRBD1 (5 bases). The V gene lost 5 bases and the J gene lost 8 bases, with 18 bases spanning the gap. This CDR3 is built from 14 residues. Germline CDR1 reads MGHDK; CDR2 reads SYGVNS. The CDR3 sequence is CASSSWQGQGGYTF. The CDR3 DNA sequence: TGTGCCAGCAGTTCTTGGCAGGGTCAGGGCGGCTACACCTTC.

The rearrangement joins TRBV6-1 to TRBJ1-3, with D perhaps matching TRBD1 (5 bases). The CDR3 spans 13 residues. Germline CDR1 is MNHNS and CDR2 is SASEGT. V lost 6 bases, J lost 8 bases, and 14 bases lay in between. CDR3 sequence: CASRPEGSDTIYF. The CDR3 DNA reads as TGTGCCAGCAGGCCGGAGGGGTCGGACACCATATATTTT.

Many counts were recorded for this clonotype. The chain combines TRBV6-5 with TRBJ1-5; no reliable D call. The CDR3 has 14 amino acids. Germline lookup yields CDR1 MNHEY and CDR2 SVGAGI. V was trimmed by 2 bases and J by 5 bases, leaving 10 bases between them. The CDR3 DNA follows: TGTGCCAGCAGTTACCGGGGTCGGGATCAGCCCCAGCATTTT. Residues: CASSYRGRDQPQHF.

The chain is built from TRBV29-1 and TRBJ1-2, with 7 bases lining up with TRBD1. The ends lost 6 bases at V and 5 bases at J; junction bases unmatched: 9. Per germline, CDR1 SQVTM and CDR2 ANQGSEA. CDR3 length: 13 residues. In DNA form, the CDR3 reads TGCAGCGTCCAAACAGGGGACGGATATGGCTACACCTTC. It yields the protein CSVQTGDGYGYTF. Full variable domain (remainder filled in from reference TRBV29-1 and TRBJ1-2): SAVISQKPSRDICQRGTSLTIQCQVDSQVTMMFWYRQQPGQSLTLIATANQGSEATYESGFVIDKFPISRPNLTFSTLTVSNMSPEDSSIYLCSVQTGDGYGYTFGSGTRLTVV.

V usage is TRBV7-2 and J usage is TRBJ1-1, with D unresolved. The length of the CDR3 is 15 residues. CDR1 and CDR2 from the germline V gene are SGHTA and FQGNSA. Trimming cost V 2 bases and J 14 bases, with 24 bases left between them. The CDR3 sequence: CASSLKHKSYEQYFF. Here the CDR3 DNA reads TGTGCCAGCAGCTTAAAGCATAAATCCTACGAGCAGTACTTCTTT.

This clonotype was counted ten times or more. The chain links TRBV20-1 to TRBJ2-5; D is undetermined. Trimming shortened V by 3 bases and J by 6 bases, and 2 bases separated the two germline ends. CDR1 is DFQATT, CDR2 SNEGSKA, per germline (reference sequence). The CDR3 length is 9 residues. The CDR3 reads CSASQTQYF. CDR3 nucleotides: TGCAGTGCTAGTCAGACCCAGTACTTC.

Notes on this clonotype: Sequence at one end of the junction differs from germline and may be a read error. The J gene is TRBJ1-1, the V gene TRBV20-1; possibly TRBD1 for D (5 bases). The germline V gene has CDR1 DFQATT and CDR2 SNEGSKA (reference sequence). The CDR3 is 14 residues long. The CDR3 sequence: CSARVRTGTTEAFF. CDR3 nucleotides: TGCAGTGCGAGAGTGAGGACGGGGACCACTGAAGCTTTCTTT.

The rearrangement uses TRBV29-1 and TRBJ2-1, with 8 bases lining up with TRBD2. CDR1 SQVTM and CDR2 ANQGSEA come from the germline V gene. Trimming cost V 2 bases and J 4 bases; bases outside gene matches: 7. This CDR3 is 15 amino acids long. The CDR3 spells CSVEQAGDPYNEQFF. CDR3 nucleotides: TGCAGCGTTGAACAAGCGGGGGATCCATACAATGAGCAGTTCTTC.

Worth noting for this clonotype: The junction and the germline gene differ at one end; a read error may be behind it. The rearrangement joins TRBV9 to TRBJ2-6; weak D call: TRBD1 (6 bases). The CDR3 contains 16 residues. Looked up from germline, CDR1 is SGDLS and CDR2 is YYNGEE. The DNA for the CDR3 is TGCGCCAGCAGCCTATTGCAGGGGACTGGGGCCAACGTCCTGACTTTC. Its protein product is CASSLLQGTGANVLTF.

This clonotype appeared a few times. With a much larger clone just one base away, this may be a read error. The chain employs TRBV7-9 and TRBJ2-2; 7 bases fit TRBD1. The CDR3 is made up of 15 amino acids. Germline V gene data show CDR1 as SEHNR and CDR2 as FQNEAQ (reference sequence). Trimming at V came to 5 bases and at J to 4 bases, leaving 7 bases not matched to a gene. The CDR3 protein is CASSLLAGGTGELFF. The DNA for the CDR3 is TGTGCCAGCAGCCTTTTGGCAGGGGGCACCGGGGAGCTGTTTTTT.

In its sample, this clonotype was seen many times. The gene calls are TRBV19 and TRBJ1-2; 8 bases agree with TRBD1. With 7 bases clipped from V and 0 bases from J, the junction kept 7 bases outside the gene matches. The CDR3 contains 15 residues. Germline V lookup: CDR1 LNHDA, CDR2 SQIVND (reference sequence). Here the CDR3 DNA reads TGTGCCAGTACCAGGGGGCGGCCAGCTAACTATGGCTACACCTTC. Translating it yields CASTRGRPANYGYTF.